Following are 23 T cell receptor beta chains from one sample sequenced in a study of blood T cell repertoires in COVID-19. TCRdb keeps only in-frame clones here, not all; method: immunoSEQ multiplex PCR. The sample shows 100,000 to 150,000 clones, 70% to 80% of them seen only once. The specimen sequenced was peripheral blood. The source of these receptors is a human donor in a cohort sampled during active COVID-19.

V and J are TRBV5-1 and TRBJ2-5, with D possibly TRBD1 on 5 matching bases. The length of the CDR3 is 16 residues. With 0 bases removed from V and 1 base from J, the gap between germline ends came to 13 bases. The germline V gene encodes CDR1 SGHRS and CDR2 YFSETQ. The CDR3 DNA reads as TGCGCCAGCAGCTTGGCGGCTCAGGGCTTCCAAGAGACCCAGTACTTC. Its protein is CASSLAAQGFQETQYF.

This clone has just one count. This chain joins TRBV28 and TRBJ1-3; 11 bases line up with TRBD1. J lost 3 bases, V lost 5 bases, and 15 bases had no gene match. The CDR3 spans 19 residues. The V gene's germline CDR1 is MDHEN and CDR2 SYDVKM. The CDR3 DNA reads as TGTGCCAGCAGTAGCTGGACAGGGGGCGGACGGTATGATGGAAACACCATATATTTT. Its protein is CASSSWTGGGRYDGNTIYF.

This clone was detected only once. This chain uses TRBV7-2 with TRBJ2-5; D gene ambiguous. The V gene's germline CDR1 is SGHTA and CDR2 FQGNSA. This CDR3 contains 15 residues. Between the trimmed V and J ends, which lost 1 base and 0 bases, there was a span of 9 bases. The CDR3 protein is CASSLGAGYQETQYF. The CDR3 DNA is TGTGCCAGCAGCTTAGGGGCAGGCTACCAAGAGACCCAGTACTTC.

This chain uses TRBV5-6 with TRBJ2-2; 8 nucleotides match TRBD1. The CDR3 totals 17 residues. Looked up from germline, CDR1 is SGHDT and CDR2 is YYEEEE. Trimming took 1 base from V and 1 from J; bases not matched to a gene: 6. The CDR3 nucleotides read TGTGCCAGCAGCTTGACTTTCGGGACAGGGAACACCGGGGAGCTGTTTTTT. Residues: CASSLTFGTGNTGELFF. Complete variable domain (other parts from reference TRBV5-6 and TRBJ2-2): DAGVTQSPTHLIKTRGQQVTLRCSPKSGHDTVSWYQQALGQGPQFIFQYYEEEERQRGNFPDRFSGHQFPNYSSELNVNALLLGDSALYLCASSLTFGTGNTGELFFGEGSRLTVL.

The V and J genes are TRBV6-6 and TRBJ1-5, with a possible D match to TRBD1 (6 bases). Germline V gene data show CDR1 as MNHNY and CDR2 as SVGAGI (reference sequence). Trimming removed 5 bases from V and 1 base from J, with 21 bases in between. The CDR3 is 18 amino acids. The DNA for the CDR3 is TGTGCCAGCAGTCCGACAGGAATGAAGGTCGGGAGCAATCAGCCCCAGCATTTT. Protein product: CASSPTGMKVGSNQPQHF.

This clone was seen a few times. This chain joins TRBV30 and TRBJ2-1; 9 bases match TRBD1. Trimming at V came to 5 bases and at J to 8 bases, leaving 10 bases not matched to a gene. The CDR3 contains 14 residues. The germline gives CDR1 GTSNPN, CDR2 SVGIG (reference sequence). As DNA, the CDR3 is TGTGCCTGGCGAGCCATAACAGGGGGCGATGAGCAGTTCTTC. Translation: CAWRAITGGDEQFF.

This chain uses TRBV5-1 with TRBJ2-3; tentative D call: TRBD2 (5 bases). This CDR3 is built from 13 residues. The germline gives CDR1 SGHRS, CDR2 YFSETQ. The V end was cut by 4 bases, the J end by 6 bases, with 12 bases between. The DNA for the CDR3 is TGCGCCAGCAGCCCGTCTACGGGGGATACGCAGTATTTT. Protein product: CASSPSTGDTQYF.

The J gene is TRBJ1-2, the V gene TRBV3-1 (or the pseudogene TRBV3-2), with D possibly being TRBD1 (6 bases). V lost 1 base, J lost 7 bases, and 13 bases lay in between. Germline assignment: CDR1 LGHDT and CDR2 YNNKEL (reference sequence). This CDR3 comprises 14 residues. The CDR3 DNA is TGTGCCAGCAGCCAAGGGGTGAGGGGGGGTGGCTACACCTTC. Its protein is CASSQGVRGGGYTF.

This chain uses TRBV4-3 with TRBJ1-3; no clear D gene. V was shortened by 0 bases and J by 2 bases, with 8 bases between the two germline ends. The CDR3 has 15 amino acids. Germline CDR1 is LGHNA and CDR2 is YSLEER. The CDR3 DNA follows: TGCGCCAGCAGCCAAGATTTAGCTACTGGAAACACCATATATTTT. Residues: CASSQDLATGNTIYF.

This clone has only a few counts. The chain has TRBV5-4 and TRBJ1-2, with 7 bases matching TRBD1. After removal of 4 bases from V and 8 bases from J, the junction contained 14 bases not matched to a gene. CDR1 is SGHNT, CDR2 YYREEE, per germline (reference sequence). The CDR3 contains 15 residues. CDR3 region: CASSAGLQGTGGYTF. The CDR3 bases are TGTGCCAGCAGCGCCGGACTACAGGGGACGGGCGGCTACACCTTC.

This chain uses TRBV14 with TRBJ1-1; unclear D gene. CDR1 is SGHDN and CDR2 is FVKESK in the germline V gene. The CDR3 has 13 amino acids. The V end was cut by 4 bases, the J end by 7 bases, with 13 bases between. The CDR3 DNA reads TGTGCCAGCAGCCCAAGGATCCGGGATGAAGCTTTCTTT. Its translation: CASSPRIRDEAFF.

This clone was detected only once. The chain carries TRBV6-5 and TRBJ2-1; D is possibly TRBD2 (5 bases). This CDR3 has 11 residues. Germline V gene data show CDR1 as MNHEY and CDR2 as SVGAGI. V dropped 5 bases and J dropped 14 bases, with 13 bases sitting between them. The DNA for the CDR3 is TGTGCCAGCAGTAAGGGAGACTTAGAGTTCTTC. Amino acids: CASSKGDLEFF.

The rearrangement links TRBV4-1 to TRBJ1-2, with TRBD1 matching over 11 bases. The CDR3 runs 15 residues. Germline loops: CDR1 MGHRA, CDR2 YSYEKL. Trimming at V came to 1 base and at J to 5 bases, leaving 3 bases not matched to a gene. The CDR3 spells CASSQAGTGGYGYTF. Written as DNA, the CDR3 is TGCGCCAGCAGCCAAGCAGGGACAGGGGGTTATGGCTACACCTTC.

This clone has a handful of counts. The DNA of the CDR3 is TGCGCCAGCAGCTTGTCCGGGGGCACAGATACGCAGTATTTT. Its protein product is CASSLSGGTDTQYF. The chain combines TRBV5-1 with TRBJ2-3, with D tentatively TRBD2 (5 bases). Germline V gene sequence: CDR1 SGHRS, CDR2 YFSETQ. The CDR3 runs 14 residues. V lost 1 base and J lost 1, with 7 bases in between.

The chain joins TRBV27 to TRBJ2-2; tentatively, D is TRBD1 (6 bases). Trimming took off 5 bases at V and 4 bases at J, with 14 bases between the two ends. Germline lookup yields CDR1 MNHEY and CDR2 SMNVEV (reference sequence). CDR3 length: 15 residues. The CDR3 loop reads CASSPTWTVTGELFF. The CDR3 bases are TGTGCCAGCAGTCCCACCTGGACAGTCACCGGGGAGCTGTTTTTT.

The gene calls are TRBV7-3 and TRBJ2-6, with a possible D match to TRBD2 (6 bases). The V gene lost 4 bases and the J gene lost 6 bases, with 25 bases spanning the gap. The CDR3 covers 19 residues. Germline-derived CDR1 and CDR2 are SGHTA and FQGTGA. CDR3 nucleotides: TGTGCCAGCAGCTCGACCGGGACGGGACTTTTGGAGGAGGCCAACGTCCTGACTTTC. It codes for CASSSTGTGLLEEANVLTF.

With respect to this clone: The same CDR3 also results from other DNA sequences found in this sample. The J gene is TRBJ2-7, the V gene TRBV2, with 10 bases that match TRBD1. Trimming took 6 bases from V and 4 from J; bases not matched to a gene: 6. The CDR3 runs to 14 residues. Germline V CDR1 and CDR2: SNHLY, FYNNEI. As DNA, the CDR3 is TGTGCCAGCAGAATGACAGGGGGCGCATACGAGCAGTACTTC. It translates to CASRMTGGAYEQYF.

The rearrangement uses TRBV28 and TRBJ2-7, with D hard to call. The CDR3 extends over 13 amino acids. Per the germline V gene, CDR1 is MDHEN and CDR2 is SYDVKM. The V and J ends lost 3 bases and 3 bases respectively, with 9 bases between them. The CDR3 nucleotides are TGTGCCAGCAGTTTGTTCTATTTCTACGAGCAGTACTTC. The encoded protein is CASSLFYFYEQYF.

This chain links TRBV4-1 with TRBJ1-2; 7 bases agree with TRBD1. The ends lost 1 base at V and 8 bases at J; junction bases unmatched: 4. This CDR3 spans 13 amino acids. Looked up from germline, CDR1 is MGHRA and CDR2 is YSYEKL. CDR3 sequence reads: CASSQGTGEGYTF. The CDR3 bases are TGCGCCAGCAGCCAAGGGACAGGAGAAGGCTACACCTTC.

The V gene is TRBV5-1, the J gene TRBJ2-3; 7 bases match TRBD2. CDR1 and CDR2 (germline): SGHRS, YFSETQ. CDR3 length: 14 residues. The J segment lost 0 bases and the V segment lost 6 bases, leaving 4 bases of the junction unmatched. Written as DNA, the CDR3 is TGCGCCAGCAAAGGCGGGGGTAGCACAGATACGCAGTATTTT. Protein sequence: CASKGGGSTDTQYF.

V and J are TRBV11-1 and TRBJ2-2; possibly TRBD2 for D (6 bases). The germline gives CDR1 SGHAT, CDR2 FQDESV (reference sequence). Trimming took off 5 bases at V and 4 bases at J, with 14 bases between the two ends. The CDR3 covers 15 residues. CDR3 loop: CASSLGWRGTGELFF. The CDR3 DNA follows: TGTGCCAGCAGCCTGGGGTGGCGGGGCACCGGGGAGCTGTTTTTT.

This sequence joins TRBV28 and TRBJ2-5; 7 bases line up with TRBD1. The V gene end was trimmed by 5 bases and the J gene end by 8 bases; junction bases not matched to a gene: 11. Germline values: CDR1 MDHEN, CDR2 SYDVKM. The CDR3 consists of 14 residues. CDR3 bases: TGTGCCAGCAGTCGGACAGGTACAGGCTCAACCCAGTACTTC. Its translation is CASSRTGTGSTQYF.

The chain couples TRBV27 to TRBJ2-3; a possible D gene is TRBD2 (6 bases). This CDR3 contains 12 residues. V gave up 6 bases and J gave up 2 bases, with 6 bases separating them. Germline V gene lookup returns CDR1 MNHEY and CDR2 SMNVEV (reference sequence). CDR3 amino acids: CASRLATDTQYF. The CDR3 DNA follows: TGTGCCAGCAGACTAGCCACAGATACGCAGTATTTT.